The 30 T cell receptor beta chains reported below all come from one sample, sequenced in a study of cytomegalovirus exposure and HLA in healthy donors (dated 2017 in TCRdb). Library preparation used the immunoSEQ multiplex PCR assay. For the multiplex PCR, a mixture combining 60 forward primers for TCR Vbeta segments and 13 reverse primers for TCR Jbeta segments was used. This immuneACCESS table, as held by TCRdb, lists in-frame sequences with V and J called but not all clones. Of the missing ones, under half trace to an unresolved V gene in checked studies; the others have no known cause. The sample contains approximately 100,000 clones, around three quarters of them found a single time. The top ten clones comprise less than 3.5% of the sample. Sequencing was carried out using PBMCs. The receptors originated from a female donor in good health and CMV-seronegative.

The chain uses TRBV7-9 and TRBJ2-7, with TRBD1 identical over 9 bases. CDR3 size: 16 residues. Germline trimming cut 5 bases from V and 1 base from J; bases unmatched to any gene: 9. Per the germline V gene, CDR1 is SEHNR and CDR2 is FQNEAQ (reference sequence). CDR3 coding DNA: TGTGCCAGCAGCCAGACGTCCGGGACAGGGTCCTACGAGCAGTACTTC. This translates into CASSQTSGTGSYEQYF.

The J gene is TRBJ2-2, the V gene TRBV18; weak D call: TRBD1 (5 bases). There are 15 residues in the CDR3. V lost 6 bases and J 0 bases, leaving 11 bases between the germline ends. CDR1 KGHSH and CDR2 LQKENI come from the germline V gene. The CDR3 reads CASSRQSPNTGELFF. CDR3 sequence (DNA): TGTGCCAGCTCGCGACAGAGCCCGAACACCGGGGAGCTGTTTTTT.

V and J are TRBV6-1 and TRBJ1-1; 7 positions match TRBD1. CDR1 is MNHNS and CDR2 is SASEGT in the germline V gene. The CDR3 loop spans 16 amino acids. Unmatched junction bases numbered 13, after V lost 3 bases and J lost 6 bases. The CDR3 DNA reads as TGTGCCAGCAGTGACCACGACCTAGGGGGCGCCTCTGAAGCTTTCTTT. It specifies CASSDHDLGGASEAFF.

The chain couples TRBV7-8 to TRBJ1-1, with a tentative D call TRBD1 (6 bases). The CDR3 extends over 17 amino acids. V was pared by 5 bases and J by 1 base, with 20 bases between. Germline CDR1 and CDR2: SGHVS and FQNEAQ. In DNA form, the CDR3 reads TGTGCCAGCAGCCTATTCGAATCCGGGACAAGGAACACTGAAGCTTTCTTT. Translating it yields CASSLFESGTRNTEAFF.

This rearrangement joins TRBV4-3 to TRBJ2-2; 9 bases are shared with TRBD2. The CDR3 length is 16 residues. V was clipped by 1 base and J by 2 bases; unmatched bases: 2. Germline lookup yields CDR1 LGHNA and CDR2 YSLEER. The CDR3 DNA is TGCGCCAGCAGCCAAGGCGGGGGGGTTAACACCGGGGAGCTGTTTTTT. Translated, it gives CASSQGGGVNTGELFF.

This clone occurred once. Written as DNA, the CDR3 is TGTGCCAGCAGCAACCGACAGGGGCCTGAAGCTTTCTTT. It yields the protein CASSNRQGPEAFF. The V call is TRBV21-1, the J call TRBJ1-1; TRBD1, as called in the table, went unchecked against the DNA. TRBV21-1 is a pseudogene locus. The CDR3 has 13 amino acids.

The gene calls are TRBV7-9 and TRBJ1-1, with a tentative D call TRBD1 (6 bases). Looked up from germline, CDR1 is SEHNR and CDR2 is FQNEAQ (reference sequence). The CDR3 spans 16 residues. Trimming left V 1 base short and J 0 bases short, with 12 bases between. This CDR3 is CASSLGADRLNTEAFF. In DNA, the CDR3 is TGTGCCAGCAGCTTAGGTGCGGACAGATTGAACACTGAAGCTTTCTTT.

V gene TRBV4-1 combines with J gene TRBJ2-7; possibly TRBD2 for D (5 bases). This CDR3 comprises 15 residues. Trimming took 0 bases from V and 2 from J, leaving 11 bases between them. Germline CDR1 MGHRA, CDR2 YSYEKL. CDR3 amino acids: CASSQEFGVTYEQYF. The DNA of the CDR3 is TGCGCCAGCAGCCAAGAATTCGGGGTAACCTACGAGCAGTACTTC.

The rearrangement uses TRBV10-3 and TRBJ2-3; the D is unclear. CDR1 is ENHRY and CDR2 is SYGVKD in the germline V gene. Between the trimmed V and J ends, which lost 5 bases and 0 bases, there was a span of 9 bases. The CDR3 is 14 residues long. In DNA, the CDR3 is TGTGCCATCAGTATAACTGCTAGCACAGATACGCAGTATTTT. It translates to CAISITASTDTQYF.

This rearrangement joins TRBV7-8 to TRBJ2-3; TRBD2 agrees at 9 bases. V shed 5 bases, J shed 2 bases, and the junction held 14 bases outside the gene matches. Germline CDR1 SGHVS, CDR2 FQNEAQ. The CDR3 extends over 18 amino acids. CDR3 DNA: TGTGCCAGCAGCCCTCGGGGACTTAGCGGGGGATTCACAGATACGCAGTATTTT. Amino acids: CASSPRGLSGGFTDTQYF.

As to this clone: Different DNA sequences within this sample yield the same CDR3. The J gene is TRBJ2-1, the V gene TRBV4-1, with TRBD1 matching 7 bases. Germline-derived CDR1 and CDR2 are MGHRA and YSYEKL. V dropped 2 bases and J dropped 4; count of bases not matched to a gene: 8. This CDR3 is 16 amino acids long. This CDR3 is CASSQRTGNLYNEQFF. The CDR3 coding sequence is TGCGCCAGCAGCCAAAGGACAGGTAACCTTTACAATGAGCAGTTCTTC.

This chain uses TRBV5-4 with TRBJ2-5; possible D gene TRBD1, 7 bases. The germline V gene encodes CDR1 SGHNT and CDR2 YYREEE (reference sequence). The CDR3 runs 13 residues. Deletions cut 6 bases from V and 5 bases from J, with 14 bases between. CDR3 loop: CASTLAGGETQYF. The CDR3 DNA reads TGTGCCAGCACCCTTGCAGGGGGGGAGACCCAGTACTTC.

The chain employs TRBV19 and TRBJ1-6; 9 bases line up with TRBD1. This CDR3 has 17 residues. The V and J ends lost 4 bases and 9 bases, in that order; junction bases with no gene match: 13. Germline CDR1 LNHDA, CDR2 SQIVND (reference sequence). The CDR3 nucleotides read TGTGCCAGTAGTACACTACCGGGACAGGGATCTCTTTCACCCCTCCACTTT. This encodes CASSTLPGQGSLSPLHF.

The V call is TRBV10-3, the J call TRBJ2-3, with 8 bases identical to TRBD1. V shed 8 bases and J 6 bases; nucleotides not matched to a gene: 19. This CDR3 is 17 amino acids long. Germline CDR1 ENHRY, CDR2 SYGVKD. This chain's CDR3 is CAISLDPAGGASDTQYF. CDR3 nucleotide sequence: TGTGCCATCTCGCTTGACCCGGCAGGGGGCGCGTCGGATACGCAGTATTTT.

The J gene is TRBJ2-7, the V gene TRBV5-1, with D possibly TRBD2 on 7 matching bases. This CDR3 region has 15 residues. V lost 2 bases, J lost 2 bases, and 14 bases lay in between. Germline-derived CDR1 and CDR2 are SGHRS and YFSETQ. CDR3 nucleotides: TGCGCCAGCAGCTTAGGGGGGGCCTCTCCCTACGAGCAGTACTTC. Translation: CASSLGGASPYEQYF.

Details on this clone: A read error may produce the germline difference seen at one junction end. In DNA, the CDR3 is TGTGCCAGCAGCTCCATCCGGGACAAACCCTTCCACTTT. Protein: CASSSIRDKPFHF. V and J are TRBV11-2 and TRBJ1-6, with TRBD1 as a possible D gene (6 bases). Germline V gene data show CDR1 as SGHAT and CDR2 as FQNNGV. The CDR3 is 13 amino acids.

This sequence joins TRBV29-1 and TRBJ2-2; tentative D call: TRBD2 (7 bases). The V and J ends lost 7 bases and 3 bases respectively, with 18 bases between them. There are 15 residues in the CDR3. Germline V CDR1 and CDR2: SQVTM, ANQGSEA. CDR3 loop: CSAISGGAHTGELFF. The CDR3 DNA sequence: TGCAGCGCTATCTCTGGGGGGGCGCACACCGGGGAGCTGTTTTTT.

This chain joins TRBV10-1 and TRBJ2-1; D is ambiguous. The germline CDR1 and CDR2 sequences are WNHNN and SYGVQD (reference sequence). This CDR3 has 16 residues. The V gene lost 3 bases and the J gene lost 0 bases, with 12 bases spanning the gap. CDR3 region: CASSDSTHDSYNEQFF. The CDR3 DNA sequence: TGCGCCAGCAGTGATTCGACTCATGACTCCTACAATGAGCAGTTCTTC.

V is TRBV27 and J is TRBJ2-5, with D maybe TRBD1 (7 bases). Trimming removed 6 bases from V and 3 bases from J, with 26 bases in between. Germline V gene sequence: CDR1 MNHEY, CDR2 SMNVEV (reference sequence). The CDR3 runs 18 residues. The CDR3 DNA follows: TGTGCCAGCAGCCCTGTCCCCGGAGGGGGCGTTCAAAAAGAGACCCAGTACTTC. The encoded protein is CASSPVPGGGVQKETQYF.

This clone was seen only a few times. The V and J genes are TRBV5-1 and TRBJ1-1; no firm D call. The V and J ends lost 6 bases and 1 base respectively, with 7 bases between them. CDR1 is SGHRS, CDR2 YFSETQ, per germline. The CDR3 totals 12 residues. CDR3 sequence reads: CASKTGNTEAFF. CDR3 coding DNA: TGCGCCAGCAAGACTGGGAACACTGAAGCTTTCTTT.

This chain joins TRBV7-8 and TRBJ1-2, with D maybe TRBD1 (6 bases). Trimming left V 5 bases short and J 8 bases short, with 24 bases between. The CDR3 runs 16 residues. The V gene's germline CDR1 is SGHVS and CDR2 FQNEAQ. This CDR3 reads CASSVRTALYQGGYTF. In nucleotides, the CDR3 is TGTGCCAGCAGCGTAAGGACAGCCCTTTATCAAGGGGGCTACACCTTC. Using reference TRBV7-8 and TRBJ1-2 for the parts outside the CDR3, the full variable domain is GAGVSQSPRYKVAKRGQDVALRCDPISGHVSLFWYQQALGQGPEFLTYFQNEAQLDKSGLPSDRFFAERPEGSVSTLKIQRTQQEDSAVYLCASSVRTALYQGGYTFGSGTRLTVV.

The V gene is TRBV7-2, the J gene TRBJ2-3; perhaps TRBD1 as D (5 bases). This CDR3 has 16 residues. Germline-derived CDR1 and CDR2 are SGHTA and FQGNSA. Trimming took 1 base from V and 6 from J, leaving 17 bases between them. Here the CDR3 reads CASSLESRALQDTQYF. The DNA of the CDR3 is TGTGCCAGCAGCTTAGAATCCAGGGCTTTACAGGATACGCAGTATTTT.

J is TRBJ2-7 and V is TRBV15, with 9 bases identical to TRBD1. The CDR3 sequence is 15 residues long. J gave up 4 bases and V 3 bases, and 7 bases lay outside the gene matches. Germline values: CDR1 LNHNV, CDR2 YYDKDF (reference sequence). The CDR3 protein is CATSSPGQGRYEQYF. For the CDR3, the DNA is TGTGCCACCAGCAGTCCGGGACAGGGTCGGTACGAGCAGTACTTC.

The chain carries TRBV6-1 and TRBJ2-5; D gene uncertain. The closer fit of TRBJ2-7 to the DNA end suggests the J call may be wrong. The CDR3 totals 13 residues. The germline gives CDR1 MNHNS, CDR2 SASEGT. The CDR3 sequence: CASSEALDYEQYF. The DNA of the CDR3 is TGTGCCAGCAGTGAAGCGCTCGACTACGAGCAGTACTTC.

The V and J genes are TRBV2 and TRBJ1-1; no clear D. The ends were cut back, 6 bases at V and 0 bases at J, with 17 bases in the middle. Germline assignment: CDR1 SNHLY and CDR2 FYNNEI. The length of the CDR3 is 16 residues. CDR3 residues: CASRLLQVLMNTEAFF. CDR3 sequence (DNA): TGTGCCAGCAGGTTATTGCAGGTCTTAATGAACACTGAAGCTTTCTTT.

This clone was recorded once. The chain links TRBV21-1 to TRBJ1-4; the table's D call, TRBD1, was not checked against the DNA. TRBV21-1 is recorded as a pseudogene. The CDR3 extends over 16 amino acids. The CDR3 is CASSKAGGKPNEKLFF. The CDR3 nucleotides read TGTGCCAGCAGCAAGGCAGGGGGAAAACCGAATGAAAAACTGTTTTTT.

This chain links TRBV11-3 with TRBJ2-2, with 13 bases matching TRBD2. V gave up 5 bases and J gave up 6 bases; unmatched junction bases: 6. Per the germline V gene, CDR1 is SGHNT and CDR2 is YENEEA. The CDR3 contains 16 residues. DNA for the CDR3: TGTGCCAGCAGCCGGACTAGCGGGGGAGGCGCCGGGGAGCTGTTTTTT. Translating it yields CASSRTSGGGAGELFF.

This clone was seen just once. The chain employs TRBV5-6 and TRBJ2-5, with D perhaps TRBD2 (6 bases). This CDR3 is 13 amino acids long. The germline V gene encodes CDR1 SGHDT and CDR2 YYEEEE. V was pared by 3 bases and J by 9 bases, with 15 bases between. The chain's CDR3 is CASSSASAAAQYF. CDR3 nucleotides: TGTGCCAGCAGCTCGGCTAGCGCAGCGGCCCAGTACTTC. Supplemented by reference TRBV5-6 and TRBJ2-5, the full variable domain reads DAGVTQSPTHLIKTRGQQVTLRCSPKSGHDTVSWYQQALGQGPQFIFQYYEEEERQRGNFPDRFSGHQFPNYSSELNVNALLLGDSALYLCASSSASAAAQYFGPGTRLLVL.

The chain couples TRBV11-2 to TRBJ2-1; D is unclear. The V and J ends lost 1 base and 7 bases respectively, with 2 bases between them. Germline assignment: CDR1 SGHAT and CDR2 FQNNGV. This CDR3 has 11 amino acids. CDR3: CASSLANEQFF. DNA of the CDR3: TGTGCCAGCAGCTTAGCTAATGAGCAGTTCTTC.

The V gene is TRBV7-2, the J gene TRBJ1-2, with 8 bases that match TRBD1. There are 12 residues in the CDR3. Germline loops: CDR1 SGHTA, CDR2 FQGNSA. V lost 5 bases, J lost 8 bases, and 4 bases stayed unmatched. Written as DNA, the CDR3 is TGTGCCAGCAGCGCCGGACAGGGCGGCTACACCTTC. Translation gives CASSAGQGGYTF.